The 21 T cell receptor beta chains reported below all come from one sample, sequenced in a study of cytomegalovirus exposure and HLA in healthy donors. The PCR had 60 Vbeta and 13 Jbeta primers. Measured with immunoSEQ multiplex PCR; TCRdb has only the in-frame clones, and not every one. The top ten clones hold more than 10% of a sample with about 150,000 clones, 80% of them seen once. The sample comprised PBMCs. All receptors derive from a man aged 25-40 years in good health and CMV-seropositive.

The chain combines TRBV6-5 with TRBJ1-2; possible D gene TRBD1, 6 bases. There are 15 residues in the CDR3. Per the germline V gene, CDR1 is MNHEY and CDR2 is SVGAGI. V was pared by 4 bases and J by 2 bases, with 14 bases between. CDR3 sequence reads: CASSSPSGTNYGYTF. The CDR3 DNA sequence: TGTGCCAGCAGTTCTCCCTCCGGGACAAACTATGGCTACACCTTC.

The gene calls are TRBV29-1 and TRBJ2-1; 9 nucleotides align to TRBD1. Germline lookup yields CDR1 SQVTM and CDR2 ANQGSEA. The length of the CDR3 is 16 residues. V lost 5 bases to trimming and J lost 4 bases; unmatched junction nucleotides: 12. CDR3 bases: TGCAGCGTTACCCCCGGGACAGGGCATCTTTACAATGAGCAGTTCTTC. Translating gives CSVTPGTGHLYNEQFF.

J is TRBJ2-7 and V is TRBV5-4; D is perhaps TRBD1 (6 bases). The length of the CDR3 is 12 residues. The germline gives CDR1 SGHNT, CDR2 YYREEE (reference sequence). The V end lost 8 bases, the J end lost 1 base, and 10 bases lay between the germline ends. CDR3 amino acids: CASQDRSYEQYF. The CDR3 bases are TGTGCCAGTCAGGACAGATCCTACGAGCAGTACTTC.

The chain uses TRBV18 and TRBJ2-1; 7 nucleotides agree with TRBD2. After removal of 6 bases from V and 8 bases from J, the junction contained 13 bases not matched to a gene. Germline assignment: CDR1 KGHSH and CDR2 LQKENI. The CDR3 consists of 15 residues. CDR3 in amino acids: CASSPWEGSGDEQFF. The CDR3 DNA is TGTGCCAGCTCCCCGTGGGAGGGGAGTGGCGATGAGCAGTTCTTC.

The rearrangement links TRBV7-9 to TRBJ2-3; a weak D match, TRBD2 (5 bases). The ends were cut back, 5 bases at V and 0 bases at J, with 15 bases in the middle. The CDR3 loop spans 16 amino acids. CDR1 is SEHNR and CDR2 is FQNEAQ in the germline V gene (reference sequence). The CDR3 sequence is CASSPTNPTSTDTQYF. CDR3 sequence (DNA): TGTGCCAGCAGCCCGACTAATCCTACTAGCACAGATACGCAGTATTTT.

V is TRBV11-3 and J is TRBJ2-5, with D uncertain. V dropped 3 bases and J dropped 4 bases, with 9 bases sitting between them. Germline V gene sequence: CDR1 SGHNT, CDR2 YENEEA. This CDR3 is built from 13 residues. DNA for the CDR3: TGTGCCAGCAGCTTTAATCTACGAGAGACCCAGTACTTC. Residues: CASSFNLRETQYF.

The V and J genes are TRBV25-1 and TRBJ1-4, with D possibly being TRBD1 (5 bases). The germline V and J ends were trimmed by 4 bases and 7 bases, with 13 bases remaining between them. The CDR3 contains 14 residues. The germline gives CDR1 MGHDK, CDR2 SYGVNS. CDR3 sequence (DNA): TGTGCCAGCAGTGTCCACGGGGGTAGTGAAAAACTGTTTTTT. Protein product: CASSVHGGSEKLFF.

The chain employs TRBV7-3 and TRBJ2-7; tentative D call: TRBD1 (6 bases). The V gene lost 5 bases and the J gene lost 4 bases, with 21 bases spanning the gap. Germline-derived CDR1 and CDR2 are SGHTA and FQGTGA. The CDR3 spans 16 residues. In DNA, the CDR3 is TGTGCCAGCAGCCCCGACCGACAGGCTGGTACTTACGAGCAGTACTTC. This translates into CASSPDRQAGTYEQYF.

The V call is TRBV10-3, the J call TRBJ2-1; TRBD2 might be the D (6 bases). CDR1 and CDR2 (germline): ENHRY, SYGVKD. Trimming took off 5 bases at V and 5 bases at J, with 22 bases between the two ends. This CDR3 comprises 17 residues. CDR3 coding DNA: TGTGCCATCAGTAGAGCCGGTGGGCGGGAAGATCACAATGAGCAGTTCTTC. This sequence encodes CAISRAGGREDHNEQFF.

The J gene is TRBJ2-7, the V gene TRBV7-2; TRBD2 matches at 9 bases. The CDR3 is 16 residues long. Germline V gene data show CDR1 as SGHTA and CDR2 as FQGNSA. V gave up 1 base and J gave up 3 bases; unmatched junction bases: 7. Here the CDR3 DNA reads TGTGCCAGCAGCTTAGGGGCTAGCGGGAAGAACTACGAGCAGTACTTC. It is translated as CASSLGASGKNYEQYF.

This chain connects TRBV4-1 to TRBJ2-7; maybe TRBD2 (6 bases). Germline-derived CDR1 and CDR2 are MGHRA and YSYEKL. V was shortened by 6 bases and J by 3 bases, with 12 bases between the two germline ends. The CDR3 is 13 amino acids. This CDR3 reads CASSRLVIYEQYF. In nucleotides, the CDR3 is TGCGCCAGCAGTCGACTAGTAATCTACGAGCAGTACTTC.

The V and J genes are TRBV7-6 and TRBJ2-3, with 8 bases fitting TRBD1. V gave up 5 bases and J gave up 3 bases; unmatched junction bases: 7. Germline V gene sequence: CDR1 SGHVS, CDR2 FNYEAQ. The CDR3 is made up of 15 amino acids. The CDR3 coding sequence is TGTGCCAGCAGCCTGGGACAGGTGGGGACAGATACGCAGTATTTT. This gives the protein CASSLGQVGTDTQYF.

V and J are TRBV4-2 and TRBJ2-7; 13 bases agree with TRBD2. Germline values: CDR1 LGHNA, CDR2 YNFKEQ. This CDR3 is built from 16 residues. V was clipped by 0 bases and J by 3 bases; unmatched bases: 2. The CDR3 loop is CASSQDWTSGSYEQYF. The CDR3 DNA reads as TGTGCCAGCAGCCAAGATTGGACTAGCGGGAGCTACGAGCAGTACTTC.

This clone was found once. The gene calls are TRBV21-1 and TRBJ2-7; the DNA was not compared with TRBD2, the D call given in the table. TRBV21-1 is deemed a pseudogene. The CDR3 is made up of 17 amino acids. CDR3 loop: CASSKGVYRRGRYEQYF. CDR3 DNA sequence: TGTGCCAGCAGCAAAGGGGTATATCGGCGGGGAAGATACGAGCAGTACTTC.

J is TRBJ2-5 and V is TRBV19; D is possibly TRBD2 (6 bases). The V gene's germline CDR1 is LNHDA and CDR2 SQIVND (reference sequence). Trimming took off 5 bases at V and 5 bases at J, with 21 bases between the two ends. The CDR3 is 16 residues long. The CDR3 DNA reads TGTGCCAGTAGTTTGCTCACGGGAGTTGAAATTGAGACCCAGTACTTC. This encodes CASSLLTGVEIETQYF. Combining the CDR3 with reference TRBV19 and TRBJ2-5 gives the whole variable domain DGGITQSPKYLFRKEGQNVTLSCEQNLNHDAMYWYRQDPGQGLRLIYYSQIVNDFQKGDIAEGYSVSREKKESFPLTVTSAQKNPTAFYLCASSLLTGVEIETQYFGPGTRLLVL.

This clone was detected ten times or more. The chain is built from TRBV7-6 and TRBJ1-1; D unclear. From germline, CDR1 is SGHVS and CDR2 FNYEAQ. This CDR3 is 14 amino acids long. V shed 1 base and J shed 5 bases, with 11 bases lying between them. The CDR3 reads CASSLEGVGTEAFF. CDR3 nucleotides: TGTGCCAGCAGCTTAGAGGGAGTGGGGACTGAAGCTTTCTTT.

This chain uses TRBV7-9 with TRBJ2-5, with TRBD2 identical over 14 bases. V shed 5 bases and J 4 bases; nucleotides not matched to a gene: 9. Germline CDR1 reads SEHNR; CDR2 reads FQNEAQ (reference sequence). The CDR3 has 17 amino acids. DNA of the CDR3: TGTGCCAGCAGCAATAGACTAGCGGGAGGGCCAGGAGAGACCCAGTACTTC. Its protein is CASSNRLAGGPGETQYF.

The chain has TRBV25-1 and TRBJ1-2; 8 bases align to TRBD1. CDR1 is MGHDK and CDR2 is SYGVNS in the germline V gene. Unmatched junction bases numbered 9, after V lost 5 bases and J lost 7 bases. This CDR3 spans 14 amino acids. CDR3 DNA sequence: TGTGCCAGCAGTCCCCGAAACAGGGGGGGTGGCTACACCTTC. Its protein product is CASSPRNRGGGYTF.

This clone was picked up a small number of times. The genes are TRBV9 and TRBJ1-5; the D gene is possibly TRBD1 (6 bases). The CDR3 is made up of 16 amino acids. CDR1 and CDR2 from the germline V gene are SGDLS and YYNGEE. V dropped 2 bases and J dropped 2 bases, with 14 bases sitting between them. This CDR3 reads CASSVSADSGNQPQHF. DNA of the CDR3: TGTGCCAGCAGCGTTTCTGCGGACAGTGGCAATCAGCCCCAGCATTTT.

The table lists this clone with a count of one. The genes are TRBV27 and TRBJ1-1, with D possibly TRBD1 on 6 matching bases. Germline values: CDR1 MNHEY, CDR2 SMNVEV (reference sequence). Between the trimmed V and J ends, which lost 2 bases and 1 base, there was a span of 17 bases. The CDR3 is 17 residues long. The CDR3 DNA is TGTGCCAGCAGTTTACTATGGCAGGGGCGCGAGAACACTGAAGCTTTCTTT. This codes for CASSLLWQGRENTEAFF.

This clone came up once. The rearrangement links TRBV27 to TRBJ2-5; D is uncertain. The CDR3 spans 14 residues. V shed 4 bases and J shed 4 bases, with 13 bases lying between them. Germline V gives CDR1 MNHEY, CDR2 SMNVEV (reference sequence). The CDR3 DNA follows: TGTGCCAGCAGTTCCCCCGATTCGGTAGAGACCCAGTACTTC. Protein: CASSSPDSVETQYF.